The following is a T cell receptor (beta chain) sequence with its context. Every PCR got spiked synthetic TCR analog templates. The table came from immunoSEQ multiplex PCR; TCRdb's copy has only in-frame clones and leaves some out. The repertoire includes about 72,000 clones, more than 75% of them detected once, and 15% sits in the top ten. This sample stems from a study of PD-L1 blockade in urothelial cancer. Time point here: pretreatment peripheral blood. Sample numbers ranged from 1 to 8 per patient, encompassing pretreatment and on-treatment collections. The CDR3 loop spans 15 amino acids. Germline V gives CDR1 SGHDT, CDR2 YYEEEE. V lost 7 bases to trimming and J lost 7 bases; unmatched junction nucleotides: 14.

This sequence joins TRBV5-6 and TRBJ2-3; TRBD2 matches at 8 bases. The TCR was taken from a man in his 60s with urothelial cancer. The sequenced sample was PBMCs, obtained around atezolizumab (anti-PD-L1) treatment. The CDR3, as DNA: TGTGCCAGCGGGTTACCGGGACTAGGTCCCAATACGCAGTATTTT. As protein: CASGLPGLGPNTQYF. The whole variable domain, filled in from reference TRBV5-6 and TRBJ2-3, reads DAGVTQSPTHLIKTRGQQVTLRCSPKSGHDTVSWYQQALGQGPQFIFQYYEEEERQRGNFPDRFSGHQFPNYSSELNVNALLLGDSALYLCASGLPGLGPNTQYFGPGTRLTVL.